Listed below are T cell receptor beta chains from one sample, sequenced in a study of cytotoxic CD8 clonotypes in ibrutinib-treated CLL. Assay used: immunoSEQ multiplex PCR; TCRdb lists only in-frame clones, some missing. The sample includes about 12,000 clones, approximately 59% of them seen just once. Sequencing used PBMCs, obtained before ibrutinib treatment. These receptors all come from a human donor with chronic lymphocytic leukemia. CDR3s include the opening cysteine and the closing phenylalanine or tryptophan. The D gene is left open where the match is weak. Expanded clones are given a class, and other clones once, few, many or no size at all.

j_call	clone_size	d_call	v_call	cdr3_aa	cdr3_nt
TRBJ1-2	-	-	TRBV6-5	CASRFQDYGYTF	TGTGCCAGCAGGTTCCAGGATTATGGCTACACCTTC
TRBJ2-3	-	TRBD1	TRBV19	CASSFIPGQGADTQYF	TGTGCCAGTAGTTTTATACCGGGACAGGGGGCAGATACGCAGTATTTT
TRBJ1-5	-	-	TRBV28	CASSPRVWSNQPQHF	TGTGCCAGCAGTCCAAGGGTTTGGAGCAATCAGCCCCAGCATTTT
TRBJ1-1	-	-	TRBV15	CATSRERMSNTEAFF	TGTGCCACCAGCAGAGAAAGGATGTCGAACACTGAAGCTTTCTTT
TRBJ2-5	few	TRBD2	TRBV4-1	CASSRETSFSETQYF	TGCGCCAGCAGCCGAGAGACTAGCTTTTCGGAGACCCAGTACTTC
TRBJ1-5	-	-	TRBV5-1	CASSRDARSNQPQHF	TGCGCCAGCAGCCGGGACGCCAGGAGCAATCAGCCCCAGCATTTT
TRBJ1-2	-	-	TRBV6-6	CASSRTDNYGYTF	TGTGCCAGCAGTCGGACGGACAACTATGGCTACACCTTC
TRBJ1-2	-	-	TRBV7-9	CASSPINSPYGYTF	TGTGCCAGCAGCCCCATCAATTCCCCTTATGGCTACACCTTC
TRBJ2-3	-	-	TRBV30	CALGGWGTDTQYF	TGTGCCTTAGGAGGGTGGGGCACAGATACGCAGTATTTT
TRBJ2-7	once	TRBD2	TRBV11-2	CASSPTTSGGAEQYF	TGTGCCAGCAGCCCGACGACTAGCGGGGGGGCCGAGCAGTACTTC
TRBJ1-2	-	TRBD1	TRBV5-8	CASSLRQGEAINYGYTF	TGTGCCAGCAGCTTGCGTCAGGGGGAGGCGATTAACTATGGCTACACCTTC
TRBJ1-1	-	-	TRBV19	CAARGAGLNTEAFF	TGTGCCGCCAGAGGGGCAGGGTTGAACACTGAAGCTTTCTTT
TRBJ2-7	-	TRBD1	TRBV28	CASSPRQGALYEQYF	TGTGCCAGCAGTCCACGACAGGGGGCCCTCTACGAGCAGTACTTC
TRBJ2-2	large	TRBD2	TRBV19	CASSTKVGGSGELFF	TGTGCCAGTAGTACAAAGGTGGGGGGGTCCGGGGAGCTGTTTTTT
TRBJ1-5	-	TRBD1	TRBV5-6	CASSQTGGYQPQHF	TGTGCCAGCAGCCAGACAGGGGGGTATCAGCCCCAGCATTTT
TRBJ1-1	-	-	TRBV28	CASSLSRRLGVPNTEAFF	TGTGCCAGCAGCCTGTCCCGAAGACTAGGGGTCCCTAACACTGAAGCTTTCTTT
TRBJ2-1	-	-	TRBV27	CASRTTTGNEQFF	TGTGCCAGCAGGACTACAACGGGGAATGAGCAGTTCTTC
TRBJ1-2	-	TRBD1	TRBV19	CASSTQGARDYTF	TGTGCCAGTAGTACTCAGGGGGCGCGGGACTACACCTTC
TRBJ2-5	-	TRBD2	TRBV7-2	CASSLDIGGGAGETQYF	TGTGCCAGCAGCTTAGATATCGGCGGGGGGGCAGGAGAGACCCAGTACTTC
TRBJ1-1	once	-	TRBV10-1	CASSESLGSTEAFF	TGCGCCAGCAGTGAGTCGTTGGGCAGCACTGAAGCTTTCTTT
TRBJ1-2	-	-	TRBV5-6	CASSFGFDGYTF	TGTGCCAGCAGCTTTGGATTCGATGGCTACACCTTC
TRBJ1-1	-	-	TRBV11-2	CASSSPTGINTEAFF	TGTGCCAGCAGCTCCCCGACAGGCATAAACACTGAAGCTTTCTTT
TRBJ2-1	-	-	TRBV7-9	CASSSGDTQAYNEQFF	TGTGCCAGCAGCTCTGGCGACACCCAGGCGTACAATGAGCAGTTCTTC
TRBJ2-3	once	-	TRBV2	CASSDFRRAAQTDTQYF	TGTGCCAGCAGTGACTTCCGGAGGGCAGCTCAAACAGATACGCAGTATTTT
TRBJ2-3	-	-	TRBV11-3	CASSLGSRLAAQYF	TGTGCCAGCAGCTTAGGGTCTCGGCTAGCTGCGCAGTATTTT
TRBJ2-7	-	-	TRBV6-5	CASSSGTGEQYF	TGTGCCAGCAGTTCAGGAACAGGGGAGCAGTACTTC
TRBJ2-4	few	-	TRBV4-1	CASSQDPWKDKNIQYF	TGCGCCAGCAGCCAAGACCCCTGGAAGGACAAAAACATTCAGTACTTC
TRBJ1-1	once	-	TRBV4-3	CASSQESYGNTEAFF	TGCGCCAGCAGCCAAGAGAGCTACGGGAACACTGAAGCTTTCTTT
TRBJ2-1	-	TRBD1	TRBV11-2	CASSDRVLGLNEQFF	TGTGCCAGCAGCGACAGGGTCCTAGGACTCAATGAGCAGTTCTTC
TRBJ2-1	-	TRBD2	TRBV30	CAWSVERGNYNEQFF	TGTGCCTGGAGTGTCGAGCGGGGAAATTACAATGAGCAGTTCTTC
TRBJ2-5	-	-	TRBV5-1	CASSSAAVMGSETQYF	TGCGCCAGCAGCTCCGCGGCCGTGATGGGGTCAGAGACCCAGTACTTC
TRBJ2-7	-	TRBD2	TRBV27	CASMGGASYEQYF	TGTGCCAGCATGGGAGGGGCCTCCTACGAGCAGTACTTC
TRBJ1-3	-	TRBD1	TRBV9	CASSVTPAGGGNTIYF	TGTGCCAGCAGCGTAACCCCGGCAGGGGGAGGAAACACCATATATTTT
TRBJ1-4	few	-	TRBV18	CASSVDSGEKLFF	TGTGCCAGCTCAGTTGACTCGGGGGAAAAACTGTTTTTT
TRBJ1-3	few	-	TRBV9	CASSADLGSGNTIYF	TGTGCCAGCAGCGCAGACCTAGGGTCTGGAAACACCATATATTTT